Listed here are 31 T cell receptor beta chains from one sample, sequenced in a study of shared clonotypes between healthy human individuals (dated by TCRdb to 2020 to 2021). The method behind the library was the immunoSEQ multiplex PCR assay. TCRdb retrieved this table from immuneACCESS and kept in-frame rearrangements only. Not all clones are present; in checked studies, unresolved V genes account for under half, and no reason is known for the remainder. In all, the sample holds hundreds of thousands of clones, and about 91% of those were seen once. The top ten hold approximately 25% of the sample. CD8 naive samples consisted of CD45RO-negative cells that were positively selected for CCR7, yielding a CD45RA+CCR7+ population without TemRA cells. Input material: naive CD8+ T cells sorted from blood. The sample's cell subset or site label, decoded: CD45RA+CCR7+. Receptor source: a man aged 30 to 45 in good health.

V is TRBV28 and J is TRBJ1-4; 7 nucleotides line up with TRBD1. CDR1 MDHEN and CDR2 SYDVKM come from the germline V gene. The CDR3 consists of 12 residues. Trimming cost V 6 bases and J 12 bases; bases outside gene matches: 7. In DNA, the CDR3 is TGTGCCAGCAGCCCAGGGACAGACGAACTGTTTTTT. Its protein product is CASSPGTDELFF. Using reference TRBV28 and TRBJ1-4 for the parts outside the CDR3, the full variable domain is DVKVTQSSRYLVKRTGEKVFLECVQDMDHENMFWYRQDPGLGLRLIYFSYDVKMKEKGDIPEGYSVSREKKERFSLILESASTNQTSMYLCASSPGTDELFFGSGTQLSVL.

This sequence joins TRBV30 and TRBJ2-1; D is perhaps TRBD2 (6 bases). The V end lost 4 bases, the J end lost 0 bases, and 13 bases lay between the germline ends. Germline V CDR1 and CDR2: GTSNPN, SVGIG (reference sequence). This CDR3 spans 15 amino acids. The CDR3 nucleotides read TGTGCCTGGAATATAGCGGCGACCTCCTACAATGAGCAGTTCTTC. This sequence encodes CAWNIAATSYNEQFF.

This chain links TRBV11-2 with TRBJ2-7, with 9 bases matching TRBD1. CDR1 is SGHAT, CDR2 FQNNGV, per germline. This CDR3 region has 13 residues. V gave up 5 bases and J gave up 3 bases; unmatched junction bases: 2. In DNA, the CDR3 is TGTGCCAGCAGCACGGGACAGGGCTACGAGCAGTACTTC. Translated: CASSTGQGYEQYF.

The rearrangement uses TRBV6-6 and TRBJ1-2; no reliable D call. CDR1 is MNHNY, CDR2 SVGAGI, per germline (reference sequence). The CDR3 has 13 amino acids. V gave up 7 bases and J gave up 3 bases, with 12 bases separating them. The CDR3 bases are TGTGCCAGCACCCCCTCCGCGGACTATGGCTACACCTTC. Amino acid sequence: CASTPSADYGYTF.

The chain recombines TRBV4-1 with TRBJ1-2; 7 bases fit TRBD1. The junction had 6 bases not matched to a gene; V was cut back by 1 base and J by 4 bases. This CDR3 is 15 amino acids long. CDR1 MGHRA and CDR2 YSYEKL come from the germline V gene. In nucleotides, the CDR3 is TGCGCCAGCAGCCAAGGAACCTGGACAGGCTATGGCTACACCTTC. It translates to CASSQGTWTGYGYTF.

This chain uses TRBV29-1 with TRBJ2-5; TRBD1 agrees at 8 bases. CDR1 is SQVTM, CDR2 ANQGSEA, per germline. V dropped 5 bases and J dropped 5; count of bases not matched to a gene: 4. This CDR3 comprises 12 residues. This CDR3 is CSVTDRDETQYF. In DNA, the CDR3 is TGCAGCGTTACGGACAGGGATGAGACCCAGTACTTC.

V gene TRBV2 combines with J gene TRBJ2-7; no clear D. The CDR3 loop spans 12 amino acids. The V end lost 10 bases, the J end lost 2 bases, and 12 bases lay between the germline ends. The germline V gene encodes CDR1 SNHLY and CDR2 FYNNEI. CDR3 sequence: CAISLITYEQYF. The DNA of the CDR3 is TGTGCCATCAGCCTTATTACCTACGAGCAGTACTTC.

The chain joins TRBV7-9 to TRBJ2-7; the D is unclear. Deletions cut 2 bases from V and 1 base from J, with 15 bases between. Germline CDR1 SEHNR, CDR2 FQNEAQ (reference sequence). CDR3 size: 16 residues. The CDR3 protein is CASSLSKTTPSYEQYF. For the CDR3, the DNA is TGTGCCAGCAGCTTAAGCAAAACCACCCCATCCTACGAGCAGTACTTC.

A remark on this clone: Within the sample, other DNA sequences also encode this same CDR3. The rearrangement links TRBV25-1 to TRBJ2-7, with D perhaps matching TRBD2 (6 bases). CDR3 length: 12 amino acids. Per the germline V gene, CDR1 is MGHDK and CDR2 is SYGVNS. Trimming shortened V by 5 bases and J by 3 bases, and 8 bases separated the two germline ends. CDR3: CASSLGGYEQYF. The CDR3 region has the DNA TGTGCCAGCAGTTTGGGGGGCTACGAGCAGTACTTC.

This clone was detected once. This chain connects TRBV7-3 to TRBJ2-7; D possibly corresponds to TRBD2 (6 bases). This CDR3 has 17 amino acids. Germline lookup yields CDR1 SGHTA and CDR2 FQGTGA. Between the trimmed V and J ends, which lost 2 bases and 0 bases, there was a span of 17 bases. For the CDR3, the DNA is TGTGCCAGCAGCTTATTCGTAAGGGGAGGAAGCTCCTACGAGCAGTACTTC. As protein: CASSLFVRGGSSYEQYF.

The chain joins TRBV7-6 to TRBJ2-1, with 12 positions matching TRBD2. The V segment lost 4 bases and the J segment 7 bases; nucleotides outside the gene matches: 17. This CDR3 spans 19 amino acids. The germline gives CDR1 SGHVS, CDR2 FNYEAQ. CDR3 loop: CASSSTPASGREFGNEQFF. As DNA, the CDR3 is TGTGCCAGCAGCTCGACGCCGGCTAGCGGGAGGGAATTTGGTAATGAGCAGTTCTTC. Full variable domain (remainder filled in from reference TRBV7-6 and TRBJ2-1): GAGVSQSPRYKVTKRGQDVALRCDPISGHVSLYWYRQALGQGPEFLTYFNYEAQQDKSGLPNDRFSAERPEGSISTLTIQRTEQRDSAMYRCASSSTPASGREFGNEQFFGPGTRLTVL.

V usage is TRBV18 and J usage is TRBJ2-7; 9 nucleotides line up with TRBD1. V gave up 3 bases and J gave up 4 bases; unmatched junction bases: 7. The germline V gene encodes CDR1 KGHSH and CDR2 LQKENI. CDR3 size: 15 residues. The CDR3 spells CASSPSGQGNYEQYF. CDR3 DNA sequence: TGTGCCAGCTCACCGTCGGGACAGGGAAATTACGAGCAGTACTTC.

This chain uses TRBV29-1 with TRBJ2-1; 8 nucleotides agree with TRBD1. Trimming at V came to 0 bases and at J to 5 bases, leaving 9 bases not matched to a gene. This CDR3 is 16 amino acids long. Germline V gene sequence: CDR1 SQVTM, CDR2 ANQGSEA. DNA of the CDR3: TGCAGCGTTGAAGATCCCGGGACAGGAGGGGACAATGAGCAGTTCTTC. Encoded protein: CSVEDPGTGGDNEQFF.

This CDR3 is CTSSQPTTSGAYEQYF. Written as DNA, the CDR3 is TGCACCAGCAGCCAACCTACGACTAGCGGAGCTTACGAGCAGTACTTC. The V call is TRBV1, the J call TRBJ2-7; no DNA check was done on the table's D call, TRBD2. TRBV1 is noted as a pseudogene. The CDR3 has 16 residues.

This chain links TRBV5-1 with TRBJ2-3; 9 bases agree with TRBD1. The V gene end was trimmed by 0 bases and the J gene end by 5 bases; junction bases not matched to a gene: 7. Germline V gene sequence: CDR1 SGHRS, CDR2 YFSETQ. The CDR3 loop spans 16 amino acids. The CDR3 here is CASSLAVGTGLDTQYF. As DNA, the CDR3 is TGCGCCAGCAGCTTGGCCGTCGGGACAGGGTTAGATACGCAGTATTTT.

This chain connects TRBV19 to TRBJ1-1; D ambiguous. This CDR3 has 15 amino acids. Germline assignment: CDR1 LNHDA and CDR2 SQIVND (reference sequence). With 9 bases removed from V and 0 bases from J, the gap between germline ends came to 17 bases. The CDR3 sequence: CARPDVGDMNTEAFF. The CDR3, as DNA: TGTGCCAGACCTGATGTGGGCGACATGAACACTGAAGCTTTCTTT.

The rearrangement uses TRBV7-6 and TRBJ2-1; D is unresolved. CDR3 size: 11 residues. The V and J ends lost 1 base and 6 bases respectively, with 1 base between them. Germline V gene sequence: CDR1 SGHVS, CDR2 FNYEAQ. The CDR3 nucleotides are TGTGCCAGCAGCTTAGTCAATGAGCAGTTCTTC. Its protein is CASSLVNEQFF.

J is TRBJ2-7 and V is TRBV6-5; a weak D match, TRBD1 (6 bases). Germline-derived CDR1 and CDR2 are MNHEY and SVGAGI. There are 15 residues in the CDR3. V lost 7 bases, J lost 2 bases, and 18 bases lay in between. The CDR3: CASKKLDSLAYEQYF. CDR3 nucleotides: TGTGCCAGCAAAAAACTGGACAGCTTAGCCTACGAGCAGTACTTC.

The chain couples TRBV4-1 to TRBJ1-5; D not resolved. Germline loops: CDR1 MGHRA, CDR2 YSYEKL. The CDR3 totals 15 residues. V was cut by 0 bases and J by 0 bases, with 6 bases left in between. The CDR3 nucleotides read TGCGCCAGCAGCCAAGAAGAATATAGCAATCAGCCCCAGCATTTT. Protein: CASSQEEYSNQPQHF.

The rearrangement joins TRBV18 to TRBJ2-3, with TRBD1 matching 8 bases. This CDR3 spans 15 amino acids. V shed 3 bases, J shed 3 bases, and the junction held 5 bases outside the gene matches. Per germline, CDR1 KGHSH and CDR2 LQKENI. The CDR3: CASSPSDRGTDTQYF. CDR3 sequence (DNA): TGTGCCAGCTCACCTTCCGACAGGGGAACAGATACGCAGTATTTT.

This chain links TRBV2 with TRBJ1-5, with D unclear. The CDR3 has 15 residues. V dropped 1 base and J dropped 7 bases, with 14 bases sitting between them. Germline-derived CDR1 and CDR2 are SNHLY and FYNNEI. CDR3 protein: CASSEEGLTGQPQHF. For the CDR3, the DNA is TGTGCCAGCAGTGAAGAGGGTCTAACGGGCCAGCCCCAGCATTTT.

The rearrangement links TRBV19 to TRBJ2-7; D might be TRBD1 or TRBD2, each matching 5 bases. Germline lookup yields CDR1 LNHDA and CDR2 SQIVND (reference sequence). CDR3 length: 15 amino acids. V was clipped by 6 bases and J by 7 bases, with 22 bases between them. The CDR3 DNA reads TGTGCCAGTAGGCCGGGGCACGCCGGTTTACGGGAGCAGTACTTC. It encodes CASRPGHAGLREQYF.

This chain connects TRBV4-3 to TRBJ2-4, with D maybe TRBD2 (6 bases). Germline CDR1 is LGHNA and CDR2 is YSLEER. The CDR3 extends over 18 amino acids. The V end lost 0 bases, the J end lost 8 bases, and 23 bases lay between the germline ends. The CDR3 is CASSQDPPIGGVMYIQYF. In nucleotides, the CDR3 is TGCGCCAGCAGCCAAGATCCACCCATCGGGGGAGTCATGTACATTCAGTACTTC.

For the CDR3, the DNA is TGCGCCAGCAGCCAGGACACCTACGGTTCAGGTGGGGAGCAGTACTTC. Its translation is CASSQDTYGSGGEQYF. V and J are TRBV4-3 and TRBJ2-7; tentative D call: TRBD1 (5 bases). V lost 3 bases to trimming and J lost 7 bases, with 22 bases between them. This CDR3 has 16 residues. Germline CDR1 and CDR2: LGHNA and YSLEER.

This chain connects TRBV7-8 to TRBJ2-3; TRBD2 is a possible D gene (6 bases). Germline-derived CDR1 and CDR2 are SGHVS and FQNEAQ. Deletions cut 5 bases from V and 6 bases from J, with 15 bases between. The CDR3 spans 14 residues. DNA for the CDR3: TGTGCCAGCAGCCCAAGGGAGGCCAGGGATACGCAGTATTTT. It translates to CASSPREARDTQYF. The variable domain in full, with the rest retrieved from reference TRBV7-8 and TRBJ2-3, is GAGVSQSPRYKVAKRGQDVALRCDPISGHVSLFWYQQALGQGPEFLTYFQNEAQLDKSGLPSDRFFAERPEGSVSTLKIQRTQQEDSAVYLCASSPREARDTQYFGPGTRLTVL.

The J gene is TRBJ1-4, the V gene TRBV4-3; no reliable D call. The CDR3 has 15 amino acids. Germline V gives CDR1 LGHNA, CDR2 YSLEER. V lost 4 bases, J lost 0 bases, and 9 bases lay in between. The CDR3 is CASSPGIATNEKLFF. CDR3 nucleotides: TGCGCCAGCAGCCCTGGGATCGCAACTAATGAAAAACTGTTTTTT.

This clone has only one observation. V is TRBV29-1 and J is TRBJ1-3; possibly TRBD1 for D (5 bases). The CDR3 loop spans 13 amino acids. Trimming left V 6 bases short and J 0 bases short, with 9 bases between. In germline, CDR1 is SQVTM, CDR2 ANQGSEA. As DNA, the CDR3 is TGCAGCGTCCGGGGCAACTCTGGAAACACCATATATTTT. It specifies CSVRGNSGNTIYF.

The chain joins TRBV18 to TRBJ1-5, with 7 bases that match TRBD1. Losses at the gene ends were 3 bases for V and 5 bases for J; bases not matched to a gene: 7. Germline V CDR1 and CDR2: KGHSH, LQKENI. This CDR3 has 15 amino acids. For the CDR3, the DNA is TGTGCCAGCTCACCGTACGACAGGGCGGATCAGCCCCAGCATTTT. Translation gives CASSPYDRADQPQHF. Complete variable domain (other parts from reference TRBV18 and TRBJ1-5): NAGVMQNPRHLVRRRGQEARLRCSPMKGHSHVYWYRQLPEEGLKFMVYLQKENIIDESGMPKERFSAEFPKEGPSILRIQQVVRGDSAAYFCASSPYDRADQPQHFGDGTRLSIL.

J is TRBJ2-7 and V is TRBV7-2; weak D call: TRBD1 (6 bases). This CDR3 contains 14 residues. Germline V gives CDR1 SGHTA, CDR2 FQGNSA. Trimming left V 1 base short and J 6 bases short, with 13 bases between. CDR3 protein: CASSLGLGGSEQYF. The CDR3 coding sequence is TGTGCCAGCAGCTTAGGTTTAGGGGGAAGCGAGCAGTACTTC.

The chain couples TRBV9 to TRBJ2-5, with no clear D. Germline CDR1 reads SGDLS; CDR2 reads YYNGEE. V lost 0 bases and J lost 0, with 6 bases in between. The CDR3 runs to 14 residues. The CDR3 region is CASSVELHQETQYF. CDR3 DNA sequence: TGTGCCAGCAGCGTAGAACTACACCAAGAGACCCAGTACTTC. The full variable domain, with the rest looked up from reference TRBV9 and TRBJ2-5, is DSGVTQTPKHLITATGQRVTLRCSPRSGDLSVYWYQQSLDQGLQFLIQYYNGEERAKGNILERFSAQQFPDLHSELNLSSLELGDSALYFCASSVELHQETQYFGPGTRLLVL.

The chain combines TRBV10-2 with TRBJ1-5; maybe TRBD1 (5 bases). The CDR3 sequence is 13 residues long. CDR1 is WSHSY and CDR2 is SAAADI in the germline V gene. With 4 bases removed from V and 7 bases from J, the gap between germline ends came to 11 bases. CDR3 loop: CASSGGEGQPQHF. CDR3 nucleotide sequence: TGCGCCAGCAGTGGCGGGGAGGGGCAGCCCCAGCATTTT.